This T cell receptor beta chain was recorded in a study of CD8+CD57+ T cells in acquired aplastic anemia. Across the whole study: Mean yield of DNA from sorted CD4+ and CD8+ cells was approximately 3 ug.

V gave up 0 bases and J gave up 3 bases, with 16 bases separating them. The germline CDR1 and CDR2 sequences are SGHRS and YFSETQ. CDR3 length: 16 amino acids. All sequencing subjects had displayed CD8+CD57+ cell expansion on flow cytometry. Among the patients, none had received any therapy at the time of blood sampling. Comment on this clonotype: Its antigen remains unidentified.

Study-level points and caveats: Patients and controls shared under 35 CD8+ CDR3 sequences, which appeared highly expressed in patients and within their immunodominant clones.

The use of genomic DNA as template underpinned the TCR beta VDJ and CDR3 profiling. TCRdb ran MiXCR on the reads and lists one entry per CDR3 protein. The sample shows 150,000 to 200,000 distinct CDR3 sequences, 71% of them seen only once. This chain joins TRBV5-1 and TRBJ2-7; TRBD2 might be the D (6 bases). Input material: sorted CD4+, CD8+, or CD8+CD57+ T cells (not recorded which) from PBMCs. The receptor comes from a human donor with aplastic anemia. This CDR3 is CASSLGGVHGNYEQYF. The CDR3 nucleotides are TGCGCCAGCAGCTTGGGGGGGGTCCATGGAAACTACGAGCAGTACTTC.